The following is a T cell receptor beta chain sequence with its context. The target antigen is unknown. This CDR3 has 13 residues. With 0 bases removed from V and 5 bases from J, the gap between germline ends came to 7 bases. Germline values: CDR1 SEHNR, CDR2 FQNEAQ (reference sequence). These data belong to a study of response to subunit inactivated influenza vaccine. Notes on the study in general: Authors suggested seasonal influenza vaccinations each recruit few new T cells.

TCRdb re-analysed the RT-PCR reads in MiXCR, keeping a single row per CDR3 protein. Of about 780,000 distinct CDR3 sequences in the sample, roughly 18% were seen once. The genes are TRBV7-9 and TRBJ1-2; no definite D call. The sequence was collected from a man aged 45 to 65 who received an inactivated influenza vaccine. Specimen: PBMCs from blood, collected around 5 days after vaccination. In DNA, the CDR3 is TGTGCCAGCAGCTTAGCCCCGGGGTATGGCTACACCTTC. This gives the protein CASSLAPGYGYTF.